Below are 30 T cell receptor beta chains sequenced from a single sample in a study of blood T cell repertoires in COVID-19. Some clones are missing from TCRdb's copy, which holds only in-frame ones; the method was immunoSEQ multiplex PCR. The table shows 210,000 or so clones, with around nine tenths occurring only once. Sequences were obtained from peripheral blood. The receptors were gathered from a woman between 40 and 55 years old with acute or convalescent COVID-19.

This clone was picked up a small number of times. The chain joins TRBV3-1 (or the pseudogene TRBV3-2) to TRBJ2-2; D remains ambiguous. V was pared by 1 base and J by 3 bases, with 6 bases between. This CDR3 has 14 amino acids. Germline V CDR1 and CDR2: LGHDT, YNNKEL (reference sequence). CDR3 protein: CASSQAVYTGELFF. The CDR3 nucleotides read TGTGCCAGCAGCCAAGCCGTTTACACCGGGGAGCTGTTTTTT.

This clone was seen a single time. This CDR3 is CASSRQGDGYGYTF. The CDR3 nucleotides read TGTGCCAGCAGTAGACAGGGGGATGGGTATGGCTACACCTTC. The chain has TRBV6-5 and TRBJ1-2; the match to TRBD1 covers 9 bases. V gave up 5 bases and J gave up 5 bases; unmatched junction bases: 6. The CDR3 has 14 residues. Per germline, CDR1 MNHEY and CDR2 SVGAGI.

The chain employs TRBV5-1 and TRBJ1-2; no clear D. CDR1 SGHRS and CDR2 YFSETQ come from the germline V gene. CDR3 size: 13 residues. Trimming took 1 base from V and 5 from J, leaving 9 bases between them. CDR3 protein: CASSLSGVYGYTF. For the CDR3, the DNA is TGCGCCAGCAGCTTGTCGGGAGTTTATGGCTACACCTTC.

The chain links TRBV27 to TRBJ2-5; TRBD2 agrees at 10 bases. Germline-derived CDR1 and CDR2 are MNHEY and SMNVEV (reference sequence). This CDR3 comprises 14 residues. V gave up 6 bases and J gave up 5 bases; unmatched junction bases: 6. The CDR3 DNA sequence: TGTGCCAGCAGGTTTCTAGCGGGGGATGAGACCCAGTACTTC. This gives the protein CASRFLAGDETQYF.

The chain recombines TRBV9 with TRBJ1-6, with D tentatively TRBD1 (5 bases). The CDR3 runs to 16 residues. CDR1 and CDR2 (germline): SGDLS, YYNGEE. V lost 3 bases and J lost 7, with 17 bases in between. As DNA, the CDR3 is TGTGCCAGCAGCGGTCAAGGAGGGGCAGTGAATTCACCCCTCCACTTT. This sequence encodes CASSGQGGAVNSPLHF.

V gene TRBV19 combines with J gene TRBJ1-5, with D perhaps TRBD1 (5 bases). Per germline, CDR1 LNHDA and CDR2 SQIVND (reference sequence). The CDR3 runs to 15 residues. Trimming took 1 base from V and 6 from J, leaving 13 bases between them. The CDR3: CASSIVAGRGQPQHF. The CDR3 nucleotides read TGTGCCAGTAGTATAGTGGCAGGGAGGGGTCAGCCCCAGCATTTT.

The chain couples TRBV30 to TRBJ2-5, with D possibly matching TRBD2 (6 bases). This CDR3 has 16 amino acids. Germline V CDR1 and CDR2: GTSNPN, SVGIG (reference sequence). V lost 2 bases and J 4 bases, leaving 20 bases between the germline ends. The CDR3 DNA reads TGTGCCTGGAGTTATGGCGGGGTGGTATTTCGAGAGACCCAGTACTTC. It encodes CAWSYGGVVFRETQYF.

The CDR3, as DNA: TGTGCCAGCAGCTGGGGACAGAACACTGAAGCTTTCTTT. It specifies CASSWGQNTEAFF. This sequence joins TRBV5-4 and TRBJ1-1, with D maybe TRBD1 (6 bases). Per the germline V gene, CDR1 is SGHNT and CDR2 is YYREEE (reference sequence). The CDR3 runs to 13 residues. V gave up 3 bases and J gave up 1 base, with 7 bases separating them.

A word on this clone: The same CDR3 also results from other DNA sequences found in this sample. The chain joins TRBV3-1 (or the pseudogene TRBV3-2) to TRBJ2-7; 8 positions agree with TRBD1. V trimming: 1 base; J trimming: 4 bases; junction bases outside the gene matches: 0. Germline V gene lookup returns CDR1 LGHDT and CDR2 YNNKEL (reference sequence). The CDR3 totals 13 residues. CDR3 residues: CASSQGQGYEQYV. In DNA, the CDR3 is TGTGCCAGCAGCCAAGGACAGGGGTACGAGCAGTACGTC.

The chain is built from TRBV27 and TRBJ1-2; TRBD1 matches at 10 bases. The CDR3 is 15 residues long. Germline V gene lookup returns CDR1 MNHEY and CDR2 SMNVEV (reference sequence). V shed 6 bases and J 6 bases; nucleotides not matched to a gene: 10. The CDR3 DNA is TGTGCCAGCAGCAGTGTAGGGACAGGGGATGATGGCTACACCTTC. Protein product: CASSSVGTGDDGYTF.

The rearrangement joins TRBV6-1 to TRBJ1-2, with a possible D match to TRBD1 (5 bases). Per the germline V gene, CDR1 is MNHNS and CDR2 is SASEGT. With 3 bases removed from V and 2 bases from J, the gap between germline ends came to 10 bases. The CDR3 has 14 residues. Written as DNA, the CDR3 is TGTGCCAGCAGTGAGGAGGGACGGAACTATGGCTACACCTTC. Amino acid sequence: CASSEEGRNYGYTF.

This clone was found once. This chain joins TRBV6-5 and TRBJ1-1; 7 bases are shared with TRBD1. The germline V gene encodes CDR1 MNHEY and CDR2 SVGAGI. The V gene end was trimmed by 4 bases and the J gene end by 3 bases; junction bases not matched to a gene: 8. The CDR3 covers 15 residues. CDR3 amino acids: CASSLTGPEYTEAFF. For the CDR3, the DNA is TGTGCCAGCAGTTTGACAGGGCCAGAGTACACTGAAGCTTTCTTT.

This chain links TRBV11-2 with TRBJ1-2; TRBD1 agrees at 10 bases. This CDR3 contains 14 residues. Trimming took 5 bases from V and 8 from J; bases not matched to a gene: 8. The V gene's germline CDR1 is SGHAT and CDR2 FQNNGV. The CDR3 DNA sequence: TGTGCCAGCAGCCTGGCCGGGACAGGGGTAGGCTACACCTTC. Its protein is CASSLAGTGVGYTF. The variable domain in full, completed from reference TRBV11-2 and TRBJ1-2, reads EAGVAQSPRYKIIEKRQSVAFWCNPISGHATLYWYQQILGQGPKLLIQFQNNGVVDDSQLPKDRFSAERLKGVDSTLKIQPAKLEDSAVYLCASSLAGTGVGYTFGSGTRLTVV.

Details on this clone: An end of the junction differs from the germline gene, which may be a read error. The CDR3 nucleotides read TGTGCCAGCAGCTTAGGGGGAGGGGGACATACGGTCTTC. This gives the protein CASSLGGGGHTVF. The chain has TRBV11-2 and TRBJ2-1; D is possibly TRBD2 (7 bases). The CDR3 extends over 13 amino acids. Germline V gives CDR1 SGHAT, CDR2 FQNNGV.

V usage is TRBV9 and J usage is TRBJ1-1; D is undetermined. Germline CDR1 is SGDLS and CDR2 is YYNGEE. V was cut by 2 bases and J by 0 bases, with 8 bases left in between. The CDR3 is 14 amino acids. CDR3 region: CASSVELVNTEAFF. The CDR3 nucleotides read TGTGCCAGCAGCGTCGAACTCGTGAACACTGAAGCTTTCTTT.

This chain uses TRBV18 with TRBJ1-5; 9 bases fit TRBD1. The CDR3 runs 15 residues. Germline V gives CDR1 KGHSH, CDR2 LQKENI. Trimming removed 3 bases from V and 5 bases from J; junction bases left unmatched: 5. The DNA for the CDR3 is TGTGCCAGCTCACCGACAGGGGGTCCTGATCAGCCCCAGCATTTT. Translated: CASSPTGGPDQPQHF.

The V and J genes are TRBV12-5 and TRBJ1-1; D not resolved. CDR3 length equals 14 residues. Between the trimmed V and J ends, which lost 5 bases and 4 bases, there was a span of 14 bases. Germline assignment: CDR1 LGHNT and CDR2 FRNRAP. This CDR3 reads CASGSGGWPTEAFF. CDR3 nucleotides: TGTGCTAGTGGTAGTGGAGGGTGGCCCACTGAAGCTTTCTTT. The full variable domain, its missing parts supplied by reference TRBV12-5 and TRBJ1-1, is DARVTQTPRHKVTEMGQEVTMRCQPILGHNTVFWYRQTMMQGLELLAYFRNRAPLDDSGMPKDRFSAEMPDATLATLKIQPSEPRDSAVYFCASGSGGWPTEAFFGQGTRLTVV.

There are a few counts of this clone. This rearrangement joins TRBV7-8 to TRBJ1-1; the D is unclear. The CDR3 totals 16 residues. Germline assignment: CDR1 SGHVS and CDR2 FQNEAQ. Trimming cost V 0 bases and J 4 bases, with 15 bases left between them. The CDR3, as DNA: TGTGCCAGCAGCTTAGCGGGCAGCGGCTTAACCACTGAAGCTTTCTTT. Translating it yields CASSLAGSGLTTEAFF.

The chain has TRBV5-5 and TRBJ2-2; 9 nucleotides agree with TRBD1. The trim removed 4 bases at V and 7 bases at J, leaving 8 bases unmatched. CDR1 and CDR2 (germline): SGHKS, YYEKEE (reference sequence). The CDR3 sequence is 15 residues long. The CDR3 nucleotides read TGTGCCAGCAGCAGACCGGGACAGGGATACGGGGAGCTGTTTTTT. Translating it yields CASSRPGQGYGELFF.

J is TRBJ2-3 and V is TRBV11-3, with TRBD2 identical over 13 bases. The germline CDR1 and CDR2 sequences are SGHNT and YENEEA. The CDR3 extends over 16 amino acids. V lost 3 bases to trimming and J lost 2 bases; unmatched junction nucleotides: 2. CDR3 sequence reads: CASSLGTSGVTDTQYF. CDR3 in DNA: TGTGCCAGCAGCTTGGGGACTAGCGGGGTCACAGATACGCAGTATTTT.

The chain is built from TRBV11-2 and TRBJ1-2; D is possibly TRBD1 (5 bases). The CDR3 sequence is 11 residues long. V lost 5 bases to trimming and J lost 4 bases, with 5 bases between them. The germline V gene encodes CDR1 SGHAT and CDR2 FQNNGV. CDR3 DNA sequence: TGTGCCAGCAGCCAGGGCTATGGCTACACCTTC. Translating gives CASSQGYGYTF.

This clone was counted only a few times. V usage is TRBV3-1 (or the pseudogene TRBV3-2) and J usage is TRBJ2-3; TRBD2 aligns across 7 bases. Trimming removed 1 base from V and 6 bases from J; junction bases left unmatched: 13. CDR3 length equals 17 residues. Germline V gene lookup returns CDR1 LGHDT and CDR2 YNNKEL (reference sequence). The CDR3 DNA reads TGTGCCAGCAGCCAAGGGGAGTCTGGACTAGTCCTGGATACGCAGTATTTT. Translated, it gives CASSQGESGLVLDTQYF.

The V call is TRBV7-9, the J call TRBJ1-2; 8 positions agree with TRBD1. V dropped 3 bases and J dropped 7; count of bases not matched to a gene: 4. The CDR3 runs 13 residues. In germline, CDR1 is SEHNR, CDR2 FQNEAQ (reference sequence). The CDR3, as DNA: TGTGCCAGCAGCTTTCAGGGGGCGGTTGGCTACACCTTC. It yields the protein CASSFQGAVGYTF. The complete variable domain, with remaining parts taken from reference TRBV7-9 and TRBJ1-2, reads DTGVSQNPRHKITKRGQNVTFRCDPISEHNRLYWYRQTLGQGPEFLTYFQNEAQLEKSRLLSDRFSAERPKGSFSTLEIQRTEQGDSAMYLCASSFQGAVGYTFGSGTRLTVV.

The chain employs TRBV3-1 (or the pseudogene TRBV3-2) and TRBJ1-6; D unclear. CDR1 is LGHDT and CDR2 is YNNKEL in the germline V gene (reference sequence). The germline V and J ends were trimmed by 4 bases and 1 base, with 8 bases remaining between them. CDR3 length: 15 amino acids. This CDR3 is CASSLSGSYNSPLHF. The CDR3 DNA sequence: TGTGCCAGCAGCCTGAGTGGTTCCTATAATTCACCCCTCCACTTT.

This rearrangement joins TRBV12-5 to TRBJ2-2; 8 bases map to TRBD2. V lost 0 bases to trimming and J lost 4 bases; unmatched junction nucleotides: 10. The CDR3 has 18 residues. Germline CDR1 and CDR2: LGHNT and FRNRAP. The CDR3 here is CASGLVLRGGGITGELFF. In DNA form, the CDR3 reads TGTGCTAGTGGTTTGGTATTACGGGGGGGCGGTATCACCGGGGAGCTGTTTTTT.

This sequence joins TRBV5-4 and TRBJ2-7; 7 bases are a match to TRBD2. This CDR3 region has 13 residues. The V gene's germline CDR1 is SGHNT and CDR2 YYREEE (reference sequence). V lost 0 bases, J lost 3 bases, and 0 bases stayed unmatched. The CDR3 loop is CASSLGGGYEQYV. CDR3 sequence (DNA): TGTGCCAGCAGCTTGGGGGGGGGCTACGAGCAGTACGTC.

This chain uses TRBV21-1 with TRBJ2-7; the D call TRBD1 from the table was never checked on the DNA. TRBV21-1 is marked as a pseudogene. The CDR3 has 14 residues. CDR3 nucleotides: TGTGCCAGCAGCAAGGGCGAGTCCCCCTACGAGCAGTACGTC. Amino acids: CASSKGESPYEQYV.

The chain employs TRBV2 and TRBJ1-4; 8 bases line up with TRBD1. This CDR3 has 14 residues. Germline-derived CDR1 and CDR2 are SNHLY and FYNNEI. V lost 5 bases, J lost 10 bases, and 9 bases stayed unmatched. CDR3 residues: CASSTGTGEAKLFF. CDR3 DNA sequence: TGTGCCAGCAGTACCGGGACAGGTGAAGCAAAACTGTTTTTT. The whole variable domain, remainder taken from reference TRBV2 and TRBJ1-4, is EPEVTQTPSHQVTQMGQEVILRCVPISNHLYFYWYRQILGQKVEFLVSFYNNEISEKSEIFDDQFSVERPDGSNFTLKIRSTKLEDSAMYFCASSTGTGEAKLFFGSGTQLSVL.

The chain has TRBV11-1 and TRBJ1-2, with D tentatively TRBD1 (6 bases). The CDR3 extends over 13 amino acids. V was cut by 7 bases and J by 4 bases, with 13 bases left in between. CDR1 is SGHAT, CDR2 FQDESV, per germline (reference sequence). CDR3 amino acids: CASTPGEGYGYTF. In nucleotides, the CDR3 is TGTGCCAGCACCCCAGGGGAAGGCTATGGCTACACCTTC.

The V and J genes are TRBV5-6 and TRBJ2-7; 9 nucleotides line up with TRBD1. CDR1 is SGHDT and CDR2 is YYEEEE in the germline V gene. The ends lost 4 bases at V and 7 bases at J; junction bases unmatched: 15. The CDR3 length is 16 residues. CDR3 DNA sequence: TGTGCCAGCAGCCATGGTGGGACAGGGCCTGTTTTGGAGCAGTACGTC. It translates to CASSHGGTGPVLEQYV.